A selection of T cell receptor beta chains follows, all from one sample in a study of blood T cell repertoires in COVID-19. Using immunoSEQ multiplex PCR, the repertoire was profiled, and TCRdb retains in-frame clones only, with some absent. The data hold 400,000 or so clones, with more than 70% observed a single time. The source material was PBMCs or T cells enriched from blood (not recorded which). The receptors here all came from a man in his forties or fifties in a cohort exposed to, infected with or recovered from COVID-19 (not recorded which). Each CDR3 is given with its conserved first and last residue. A D gene is named only where the DNA matches it firmly. Clone size is stated in some rows and not others, as once, few, many or a class when expanded.

v_gene: TRBV18
abundance: -
j_gene: TRBJ2-2
d_gene: TRBD2
CDR3nt: TGTGCCAGCTCACCGCCCGGGGGGGAGACGACCGGGGAGCTGTTTTTT
CDR3aa: CASSPPGGETTGELFF

v_gene: TRBV23-1
abundance: once
j_gene: TRBJ1-4
d_gene: -
CDR3nt: TGCGCCAGCAGTCAGGACTCACCAGGGGTAGTTGAAAAACTGTTTTTT
CDR3aa: CASSQDSPGVVEKLFF

v_gene: TRBV5-1
abundance: -
j_gene: TRBJ2-7
d_gene: -
CDR3nt: TGCGCCAGCAGCTCCGACAGCTACGAGCAGTACTTC
CDR3aa: CASSSDSYEQYF

v_gene: TRBV4-2
abundance: -
j_gene: TRBJ2-1
d_gene: -
CDR3nt: TGTGCCAGCAGCCAAGACATGAGCGGCTACAATGAGCAGTTCTTC
CDR3aa: CASSQDMSGYNEQFF

v_gene: TRBV12-5
abundance: -
j_gene: TRBJ2-1
d_gene: TRBD2
CDR3nt: TGTGCTAGTGGTTCACTAGAGACTAGCGGGATTTTATATGAGCAGTTCTTC
CDR3aa: CASGSLETSGILYEQFF

v_gene: TRBV14
abundance: -
j_gene: TRBJ1-6
d_gene: TRBD1
CDR3nt: TGTGCCAGCAGCCAGGGACAGATTAATTCACCCCTCCACTTT
CDR3aa: CASSQGQINSPLHF

v_gene: TRBV19
abundance: -
j_gene: TRBJ2-3
d_gene: -
CDR3nt: TGTGCCAGTAGTTCCCGGGGTAGCGGCAGCACAGATACGCAGTATTTT
CDR3aa: CASSSRGSGSTDTQYF

v_gene: TRBV21-1
abundance: -
j_gene: TRBJ2-2
d_gene: -
CDR3nt: TGTGCCAGCAGCAAAGACTATATAGGACTAGCGGAAAACACCGGGGAGCTGTTTTTT
CDR3aa: CASSKDYIGLAENTGELFF

v_gene: TRBV3-1/TRBV3-2
abundance: -
j_gene: TRBJ1-5
d_gene: -
CDR3nt: TGTGCCAGCAGCCAGTCAAGCAGGGTACAGCCCCAGCATTTT
CDR3aa: CASSQSSRVQPQHF

v_gene: TRBV5-4
abundance: -
j_gene: TRBJ2-7
d_gene: -
CDR3nt: TGTGCCAGCAGCTTGGGAGGGCTAGTCTACGAGCAGTACTTC
CDR3aa: CASSLGGLVYEQYF

v_gene: TRBV6-1
abundance: -
j_gene: TRBJ2-3
d_gene: TRBD2
CDR3nt: TGTGCCAGCAGTGGGAACACGGGACTAGCGGGAGATACGCAGTATTTT
CDR3aa: CASSGNTGLAGDTQYF

v_gene: TRBV7-9
abundance: few
j_gene: TRBJ2-1
d_gene: -
CDR3nt: TGTGCCAGCAGCTTAAACAGAGTGAATGAGCAGTTCTTC
CDR3aa: CASSLNRVNEQFF

v_gene: TRBV5-1
abundance: once
j_gene: TRBJ1-3
d_gene: -
CDR3nt: TGCGCCAGCAGCCCATTTTCGGGGGACTCTGGAAACACCATATATTTT
CDR3aa: CASSPFSGDSGNTIYF

v_gene: TRBV7-6
abundance: -
j_gene: TRBJ2-6
d_gene: -
CDR3nt: TGTGCCAGCAGCCCAAACAGGGTGGCTGGGGCCAACGTCCTGACTTTC
CDR3aa: CASSPNRVAGANVLTF

v_gene: TRBV6-1
abundance: -
j_gene: TRBJ2-1
d_gene: -
CDR3nt: TGTGCCAGCAGTGAATCTTCTGGGGGGGCCAGCTTCGTAAATGAGCAGTTCTTC
CDR3aa: CASSESSGGASFVNEQFF

v_gene: TRBV12-3/TRBV12-4
abundance: -
j_gene: TRBJ2-1
d_gene: -
CDR3nt: TGTGCCAGCAGTAGACTAGATCGAGGTGAGCAGTTCTTC
CDR3aa: CASSRLDRGEQFF

v_gene: TRBV11-2
abundance: -
j_gene: TRBJ1-5
d_gene: -
CDR3nt: TGTGCCAGCAGCTCCTCGGGGCAGCCCCAGCATTTT
CDR3aa: CASSSSGQPQHF

v_gene: TRBV5-1
abundance: -
j_gene: TRBJ2-1
d_gene: TRBD2
CDR3nt: TGCGCCAGCAGTGAGCGGGAGCGTTCTGGGGATGAGCAGTTCTTC
CDR3aa: CASSERERSGDEQFF

v_gene: TRBV5-1
abundance: many
j_gene: TRBJ2-3
d_gene: TRBD1
CDR3nt: TGCGCCAGCAGCACAGGACAGGGGGCAGATACGCAGTATTTT
CDR3aa: CASSTGQGADTQYF

v_gene: TRBV20-1
abundance: once
j_gene: TRBJ2-5
d_gene: -
CDR3nt: TGCAGTGCTTGGAGGGCGGAGACCCAGTACTTC
CDR3aa: CSAWRAETQYF

v_gene: TRBV15
abundance: -
j_gene: TRBJ1-1
d_gene: -
CDR3nt: TGTGCCACCAGCAGAGAGGAGGGGAACACTGAAGCTTTCTTT
CDR3aa: CATSREEGNTEAFF

v_gene: TRBV27
abundance: -
j_gene: TRBJ1-4
d_gene: TRBD1
CDR3nt: TGTGCCAGCAGTCCCGACAGGGGCGCGAAGAATGAAAAACTGTTTTTT
CDR3aa: CASSPDRGAKNEKLFF

v_gene: TRBV2
abundance: -
j_gene: TRBJ2-1
d_gene: -
CDR3nt: TGTGCCAGCAGGGCTTACAATGAGCAGTTCTTC
CDR3aa: CASRAYNEQFF

v_gene: TRBV10-2
abundance: -
j_gene: TRBJ2-7
d_gene: TRBD2
CDR3nt: TGCGCCAGCAGGACTAGCGGGATGAACGAGCAGTACTTC
CDR3aa: CASRTSGMNEQYF

v_gene: TRBV11-1
abundance: -
j_gene: TRBJ2-5
d_gene: -
CDR3nt: TGTGCCAGCAGCGAACCCTTCGACAGGAGAGAGACCCAGTACTTC
CDR3aa: CASSEPFDRRETQYF

v_gene: TRBV3-1/TRBV3-2
abundance: -
j_gene: TRBJ2-7
d_gene: TRBD2
CDR3nt: TGTGCCAGCAGCACTCATACCGGGAGGGCCTCGTCCGAGCAGTACTTC
CDR3aa: CASSTHTGRASSEQYF

v_gene: TRBV24-1
abundance: -
j_gene: TRBJ2-1
d_gene: TRBD2
CDR3nt: TGTGCCACCAGTGCGTCTAGCGGGTACAATGAGCAGTTCTTC
CDR3aa: CATSASSGYNEQFF

v_gene: TRBV19
abundance: few
j_gene: TRBJ1-1
d_gene: TRBD1
CDR3nt: TGTGCCAGTAGTGCACAGGGGACCACTGAAGCTTTCTTT
CDR3aa: CASSAQGTTEAFF

v_gene: TRBV27
abundance: -
j_gene: TRBJ1-1
d_gene: -
CDR3nt: TGTGCCAGCCGGGCTGACTACTTCGGGAACACTGAAGCTTTCTTT
CDR3aa: CASRADYFGNTEAFF

v_gene: TRBV6-1
abundance: once
j_gene: TRBJ2-1
d_gene: TRBD2
CDR3nt: TGTGCCAGCAGTGAAGAACTAGCGGGAGGCAATGAGCAGTTCTTC
CDR3aa: CASSEELAGGNEQFF

v_gene: TRBV4-1
abundance: -
j_gene: TRBJ1-1
d_gene: TRBD1
CDR3nt: TGCGCCAGCAGCCGCCGGACAGGGGGCTTCACTGAAGCTTTCTTT
CDR3aa: CASSRRTGGFTEAFF

v_gene: TRBV4-2
abundance: few
j_gene: TRBJ1-5
d_gene: -
CDR3nt: TGTGCCAGCAGCCAAGACAGTCAGGGTCAGCCCCAGCATTTT
CDR3aa: CASSQDSQGQPQHF

v_gene: TRBV19
abundance: -
j_gene: TRBJ2-1
d_gene: TRBD2
CDR3nt: TGTGCCAGTATTAAAAGGGGCGGGAGGGCCGGCTACAATGAGCAGTTCTTC
CDR3aa: CASIKRGGRAGYNEQFF

v_gene: TRBV3-1/TRBV3-2
abundance: -
j_gene: TRBJ1-3
d_gene: -
CDR3nt: TGTGCCAGCAGCACGGGACTGGGAAACACCATATATTTT
CDR3aa: CASSTGLGNTIYF

v_gene: TRBV28
abundance: -
j_gene: TRBJ1-3
d_gene: TRBD1
CDR3nt: TGTGCCAGCACCGTGACAGGGGAAGGCTCTGGAAACACCATATATTTT
CDR3aa: CASTVTGEGSGNTIYF

v_gene: TRBV5-1
abundance: -
j_gene: TRBJ2-1
d_gene: -
CDR3nt: TGCGCCAGCAGCTTGCCGCTAACCGAGCAGTTCTTC
CDR3aa: CASSLPLTEQFF

v_gene: TRBV18
abundance: -
j_gene: TRBJ2-3
d_gene: TRBD2
CDR3nt: TGTGCCAGCTCACCACCCGGCGGGGGGGGAGGAGATACGCAGTATTTT
CDR3aa: CASSPPGGGGGDTQYF

v_gene: TRBV5-1
abundance: -
j_gene: TRBJ1-5
d_gene: -
CDR3nt: TGCGCCAGCAGCTTGGGGGAGAATCAGCCCCAGCATTTT
CDR3aa: CASSLGENQPQHF

v_gene: TRBV28
abundance: -
j_gene: TRBJ1-1
d_gene: -
CDR3nt: TGTGCCAGCAAGCCGGGACACACGAACACTGAAGCTTTCTTT
CDR3aa: CASKPGHTNTEAFF

v_gene: TRBV5-1
abundance: -
j_gene: TRBJ2-3
d_gene: -
CDR3nt: TGCGCCAGCAGCTTGGATAGGGAGACAGATACGCAGTATTTT
CDR3aa: CASSLDRETDTQYF

v_gene: TRBV19
abundance: -
j_gene: TRBJ1-1
d_gene: TRBD1
CDR3nt: TGTGCCAGTAGTATATTTCGACAGGGAGAAACTGAAGCTTTCTTT
CDR3aa: CASSIFRQGETEAFF

v_gene: TRBV6-5
abundance: -
j_gene: TRBJ2-1
d_gene: TRBD1
CDR3nt: TGTGCCAGCAGTTACTCCGGACAGGGGTACAATGAGCAGTTCTTC
CDR3aa: CASSYSGQGYNEQFF

v_gene: TRBV23-1
abundance: -
j_gene: TRBJ1-5
d_gene: TRBD1
CDR3nt: TGCGCCAGCAGTCGGGACAGGGCCAACCAGCCCCAGCATTTT
CDR3aa: CASSRDRANQPQHF

v_gene: TRBV19
abundance: -
j_gene: TRBJ2-3
d_gene: TRBD2
CDR3nt: TGTGCCAGTAGTACAGGACTAGCGGGACTCACAGATACGCAGTATTTT
CDR3aa: CASSTGLAGLTDTQYF

v_gene: TRBV6-1
abundance: -
j_gene: TRBJ2-5
d_gene: -
CDR3nt: TGTGCCAGCAGTGAACCGGGAGCACAAGAGACCCAGTACTTC
CDR3aa: CASSEPGAQETQYF

v_gene: TRBV7-3
abundance: -
j_gene: TRBJ1-3
d_gene: TRBD1
CDR3nt: TGTGCCAGCAGCTTAAAGGGGGCCGGAAACACCATATATTTT
CDR3aa: CASSLKGAGNTIYF

v_gene: TRBV18
abundance: -
j_gene: TRBJ2-7
d_gene: TRBD1
CDR3nt: TGTGCCAGCTCACAGGGACAGGGGAGATGGGAGCAGTACTTC
CDR3aa: CASSQGQGRWEQYF

v_gene: TRBV19
abundance: -
j_gene: TRBJ1-2
d_gene: TRBD1
CDR3nt: TGTGCCAGTAGTATTACAGGGGTCAACTATGGCTACACCTTC
CDR3aa: CASSITGVNYGYTF

v_gene: TRBV18
abundance: -
j_gene: TRBJ1-5
d_gene: -
CDR3nt: TGTGCCAGCTCCGCCGGGACACCCAATCAGCCCCAGCATTTT
CDR3aa: CASSAGTPNQPQHF

v_gene: TRBV6-1
abundance: -
j_gene: TRBJ1-5
d_gene: -
CDR3nt: TGTGCCAGCAGTGAGGCGGCCGTGGGTGGCAATCAGCCCCAGCATTTT
CDR3aa: CASSEAAVGGNQPQHF

v_gene: TRBV18
abundance: -
j_gene: TRBJ2-5
d_gene: -
CDR3nt: TGTGCCAGCTCACCACTTCGGGGGGAGACCCAGTACTTC
CDR3aa: CASSPLRGETQYF

v_gene: TRBV7-3
abundance: once
j_gene: TRBJ2-3
d_gene: -
CDR3nt: TGTGCCAGCAGCTTACGTAGCGCGGAAACAGATACGCAGTATTTT
CDR3aa: CASSLRSAETDTQYF

v_gene: TRBV7-9
abundance: -
j_gene: TRBJ1-2
d_gene: -
CDR3nt: TGTGCCAGCAGCTTATACAGGAACTATGGCTACACCTTC
CDR3aa: CASSLYRNYGYTF

v_gene: TRBV27
abundance: once
j_gene: TRBJ2-7
d_gene: TRBD2
CDR3nt: TGTGCCAGCAGGGGGTCTAGCGGGAACCACGAGCAGTACTTC
CDR3aa: CASRGSSGNHEQYF

v_gene: TRBV5-1
abundance: -
j_gene: TRBJ2-1
d_gene: -
CDR3nt: TGCGCCAGCAGCTTGGGTGCAGGCCCCTACAATGAGCAGTTCTTC
CDR3aa: CASSLGAGPYNEQFF

v_gene: TRBV7-2
abundance: -
j_gene: TRBJ2-1
d_gene: TRBD2
CDR3nt: TGTGCCAGCAGCTCGAGGGGTCTAGCGGGAGGGTACTCCTACAATGAGCAGTTCTTC
CDR3aa: CASSSRGLAGGYSYNEQFF

v_gene: TRBV5-6
abundance: -
j_gene: TRBJ1-2
d_gene: -
CDR3nt: TGTGCCAGCAGCCCGGCGGGGGGCGCAGTTGGCTACACCTTC
CDR3aa: CASSPAGGAVGYTF

v_gene: TRBV3-1/TRBV3-2
abundance: -
j_gene: TRBJ1-2
d_gene: TRBD1
CDR3nt: TGTGCCAGCAGCCGAGGGGGACAGGGGGATAAAGGCTACACCTTC
CDR3aa: CASSRGGQGDKGYTF

v_gene: TRBV4-1
abundance: -
j_gene: TRBJ2-3
d_gene: -
CDR3nt: TGCGCCAGCAGCCCCTGGCCTGGGCAAAGCACAGATACGCAGTATTTT
CDR3aa: CASSPWPGQSTDTQYF

v_gene: TRBV29-1
abundance: -
j_gene: TRBJ2-1
d_gene: -
CDR3nt: TGCAGCGTTGCCGGGCGGGGTGAGCAGTTCTTC
CDR3aa: CSVAGRGEQFF